The rows below give T cell receptor beta chains drawn from one sample of a study of shared clonotypes between healthy human individuals. This table comes from immunoSEQ multiplex PCR, and its TCRdb copy is limited to in-frame clones, with some not included. The repertoire holds about 500,000 clones, with roughly three quarters as singletons. Sequenced sample: PBMCs. The receptors originated from a woman aged 40 to 50 in good health. Some clones in this sample may be carry-over from other donors' samples. Each CDR3 is given with its conserved first and last residue. Fields, in order: J gene, D gene, V gene, clone size, CDR3 protein, CDR3 DNA. The D gene is left open where the match is weak. Clone size is given for some rows only: seen once, a few or many times, or a class if the clone is expanded.

J: TRBJ1-2
D: -
V: TRBV29-1
size: few
CDR3: CSVGAGGWNGYTF
DNA: TGCAGCGTTGGGGCCGGGGGCTGGAATGGCTACACCTTC

J: TRBJ2-1
D: -
V: TRBV4-2
size: -
CDR3: CASSHPSGRLGGSYNEQFF
DNA: TGTGCCAGCAGCCACCCTAGCGGCCGTCTAGGGGGCTCCTACAATGAGCAGTTCTTC

J: TRBJ2-3
D: TRBD2
V: TRBV11-3
size: -
CDR3: CASSPTSRSTDTQYF
DNA: TGTGCCAGCAGCCCGACTAGCAGAAGCACAGATACGCAGTATTTT

J: TRBJ1-1
D: -
V: TRBV28
size: -
CDR3: CASTPPQGQTEAFF
DNA: TGTGCCAGCACCCCCCCGCAGGGGCAGACTGAAGCTTTCTTT

J: TRBJ2-3
D: -
V: TRBV7-9
size: -
CDR3: CASSLVGNTDTQYF
DNA: TGTGCCAGCAGCTTAGTAGGGAACACAGATACGCAGTATTTT

J: TRBJ2-7
D: TRBD2
V: TRBV4-2
size: -
CDR3: CASSPGLAGVVYEQYF
DNA: TGTGCCAGCAGTCCTGGACTAGCGGGGGTAGTCTACGAGCAGTACTTC

J: TRBJ2-7
D: TRBD2
V: TRBV5-1
size: -
CDR3: CASPRGLAGKMSSYEQYF
DNA: TGCGCCAGCCCCCGGGGACTAGCGGGGAAAATGAGCTCCTACGAGCAGTACTTC

J: TRBJ1-5
D: -
V: TRBV9
size: -
CDR3: CASSAQGLNQPQHF
DNA: TGTGCCAGCAGCGCGCAGGGACTCAATCAGCCCCAGCATTTT

J: TRBJ2-1
D: TRBD2
V: TRBV29-1
size: -
CDR3: CSVERGEGGFEQFF
DNA: TGCAGCGTTGAACGGGGGGAGGGCGGCTTTGAGCAGTTCTTC

J: TRBJ1-5
D: -
V: TRBV4-2
size: once
CDR3: CASSHSPPGHLKGNNQPQHF
DNA: TGTGCCAGCAGCCATTCCCCACCGGGACACCTGAAGGGTAACAATCAGCCCCAGCATTTT

J: TRBJ2-5
D: -
V: TRBV11-2
size: -
CDR3: CASSMRPQLETQYF
DNA: TGTGCCAGCAGCATGAGACCCCAGTTGGAGACCCAGTACTTC

J: TRBJ1-5
D: -
V: TRBV19
size: -
CDR3: CASSIWSNQPQHF
DNA: TGTGCCAGTAGTATATGGAGCAATCAGCCCCAGCATTTT

J: TRBJ2-1
D: TRBD1
V: TRBV28
size: -
CDR3: CASSTLGTGEQFF
DNA: TGTGCCAGCAGTACCTTGGGGACAGGTGAGCAGTTCTTC

J: TRBJ2-7
D: TRBD1
V: TRBV11-1
size: -
CDR3: CASSRDRGHEQYF
DNA: TGTGCCAGCAGCAGGGACAGGGGGCACGAGCAGTACTTC

J: TRBJ2-1
D: TRBD2
V: TRBV7-2
size: -
CDR3: CASSLGGRSYNEQFF
DNA: TGTGCCAGCAGCTTAGGCGGGAGGAGTTACAATGAGCAGTTCTTC

J: TRBJ2-1
D: TRBD1
V: TRBV28
size: -
CDR3: CASSFGQDNEQFF
DNA: TGTGCCAGCAGTTTCGGACAGGACAATGAGCAGTTCTTC

J: TRBJ2-3
D: TRBD2
V: TRBV15
size: -
CDR3: CATSRDWAGVTDTQYF
DNA: TGTGCCACCAGCAGAGATTGGGCGGGAGTAACAGATACGCAGTATTTT

J: TRBJ1-5
D: -
V: TRBV15
size: -
CDR3: CATSRDYQPQHF
DNA: TGTGCCACCAGCAGAGACTATCAGCCCCAGCATTTT

J: TRBJ2-2
D: -
V: TRBV7-9
size: many
CDR3: CASSSPKIRTGELFF
DNA: TGTGCCAGCAGTTCCCCCAAAATAAGGACCGGGGAGCTGTTTTTT

J: TRBJ2-3
D: -
V: TRBV5-4
size: -
CDR3: CASSSTGSPPGTQYF
DNA: TGTGCCAGCAGCAGCACCGGGAGCCCTCCGGGTACGCAGTATTTT

J: TRBJ2-6
D: TRBD1
V: TRBV15
size: -
CDR3: CATSTRGSGANVLTF
DNA: TGTGCCACCAGCACCAGGGGGTCTGGGGCCAACGTCCTGACTTTC

J: TRBJ1-4
D: -
V: TRBV21-1
size: -
CDR3: CASSEASGAAGEKLFF
DNA: TGTGCCAGCAGCGAAGCATCAGGGGCCGCAGGTGAAAAACTGTTTTTT

J: TRBJ2-2
D: -
V: TRBV29-1
size: -
CDR3: CSVGVGVDTGELFF
DNA: TGCAGCGTTGGCGTTGGGGTTGACACCGGGGAGCTGTTTTTT

J: TRBJ1-1
D: TRBD1
V: TRBV30
size: -
CDR3: CAWNDRGEAFF
DNA: TGTGCCTGGAACGACAGGGGAGAAGCTTTCTTT

J: TRBJ1-5
D: -
V: TRBV5-8
size: -
CDR3: CASSLSVTGNQPQHF
DNA: TGTGCCAGCAGCTTGTCAGTCACGGGCAATCAGCCCCAGCATTTT

J: TRBJ2-1
D: -
V: TRBV28
size: once
CDR3: CAVGGYNEQFF
DNA: TGTGCGGTAGGGGGCTACAATGAGCAGTTCTTC

J: TRBJ1-5
D: -
V: TRBV19
size: -
CDR3: CASSIGYGDQPQHF
DNA: TGTGCCAGTAGTATAGGGTATGGCGATCAGCCCCAGCATTTT

J: TRBJ2-2
D: -
V: TRBV7-3
size: once
CDR3: CASSPPRAGTGELFF
DNA: TGTGCCAGCAGCCCACCACGAGCTGGCACCGGGGAGCTGTTTTTT

J: TRBJ2-6
D: -
V: TRBV5-1
size: -
CDR3: CASSLDALSGANVLTF
DNA: TGCGCCAGCAGCTTGGACGCCCTCTCTGGGGCCAACGTCCTGACTTTC

J: TRBJ2-2
D: TRBD2
V: TRBV4-1
size: -
CDR3: CASSQEASGSGELFF
DNA: TGCGCCAGCAGCCAAGAAGCTAGCGGGAGCGGGGAGCTGTTTTTT

J: TRBJ2-3
D: -
V: TRBV5-4
size: -
CDR3: CASSQDRLGADTRYF
DNA: TGTGCCAGCAGCCAAGATAGGCTGGGTGCAGATACGCGGTATTTT

J: TRBJ1-2
D: -
V: TRBV10-3
size: -
CDR3: CAISGGMSSPQQTYGCTF
DNA: TGTGCCATCAGTGGGGGGATGAGTTCACCGCAACAAACCTATGGCTGCACCTTC

J: TRBJ1-2
D: -
V: TRBV14
size: -
CDR3: CASSQVRTGSRGYTF
DNA: TGTGCCAGCAGCCAAGTAAGGACCGGGTCGCGTGGCTACACCTTC

J: TRBJ2-4
D: -
V: TRBV28
size: -
CDR3: CASSFYTGYKNIQYF
DNA: TGTGCCAGCAGTTTTTATACTGGGTACAAAAACATTCAGTACTTC

J: TRBJ1-2
D: -
V: TRBV29-1
size: -
CDR3: CSVEASEDGYTF
DNA: TGCAGCGTTGAAGCATCAGAGGATGGCTACACCTTC

J: TRBJ2-7
D: TRBD2
V: TRBV28
size: -
CDR3: CASSFSLAGPRYEQYF
DNA: TGTGCCAGCAGTTTCTCCCTAGCGGGACCTCGCTACGAGCAGTACTTC

J: TRBJ1-2
D: -
V: TRBV9
size: -
CDR3: CASSVGGGTSNYGYTF
DNA: TGTGCCAGCAGCGTAGGTGGGGGGACCTCTAACTATGGCTACACCTTC

J: TRBJ2-7
D: -
V: TRBV9
size: few
CDR3: CASSVSGTAGEQYF
DNA: TGTGCCAGCAGCGTTTCCGGGACAGCGGGCGAGCAGTACTTC

J: TRBJ1-4
D: -
V: TRBV7-9
size: -
CDR3: CASSLTKSGFNEKLFF
DNA: TGTGCCAGCAGCTTAACCAAAAGCGGATTTAATGAAAAACTGTTTTTT

J: TRBJ1-5
D: -
V: TRBV7-9
size: -
CDR3: CASSLKDSHQPQHF
DNA: TGTGCCAGCAGCTTAAAGGACAGCCATCAGCCCCAGCATTTT

J: TRBJ1-5
D: -
V: TRBV7-8
size: -
CDR3: CASSLRGLNQPQHF
DNA: TGTGCCAGCAGCCTCAGGGGTCTCAATCAGCCCCAGCATTTT

J: TRBJ2-5
D: -
V: TRBV7-6
size: -
CDR3: CASSLVRAETQYF
DNA: TGTGCCAGCAGCTTAGTTCGGGCAGAGACCCAGTACTTC

J: TRBJ1-3
D: -
V: TRBV2
size: -
CDR3: CASSADLGNTIYF
DNA: TGTGCCAGCAGTGCGGATTTGGGAAACACCATATATTTT

J: TRBJ1-4
D: TRBD1
V: TRBV30
size: -
CDR3: CALTGVLQGQGEKLFF
DNA: TGTGCCTTGACAGGGGTTCTTCAGGGGCAAGGTGAAAAACTGTTTTTT

J: TRBJ2-7
D: -
V: TRBV5-1
size: -
CDR3: CASKPLQGSSYEQYF
DNA: TGCGCCAGCAAGCCTTTACAGGGTAGCTCCTACGAGCAGTACTTC

J: TRBJ2-6
D: -
V: TRBV27
size: few
CDR3: CASRGTGNAPGANVLTF
DNA: TGTGCCAGCAGAGGTACAGGGAATGCACCTGGGGCCAACGTCCTGACTTTC

J: TRBJ1-3
D: TRBD1
V: TRBV5-1
size: -
CDR3: CASSLTGVGNTIYF
DNA: TGCGCCAGCAGCCTGACAGGGGTTGGAAACACCATATATTTT

J: TRBJ2-1
D: TRBD2
V: TRBV18
size: many
CDR3: CASSPPSGLAGNEQFF
DNA: TGTGCCAGCTCACCACCATCTGGACTAGCGGGAAATGAGCAGTTCTTC

J: TRBJ2-7
D: -
V: TRBV9
size: -
CDR3: CASSPGFLAYEQYF
DNA: TGTGCCAGCAGCCCAGGTTTTTTGGCTTACGAGCAGTACTTC